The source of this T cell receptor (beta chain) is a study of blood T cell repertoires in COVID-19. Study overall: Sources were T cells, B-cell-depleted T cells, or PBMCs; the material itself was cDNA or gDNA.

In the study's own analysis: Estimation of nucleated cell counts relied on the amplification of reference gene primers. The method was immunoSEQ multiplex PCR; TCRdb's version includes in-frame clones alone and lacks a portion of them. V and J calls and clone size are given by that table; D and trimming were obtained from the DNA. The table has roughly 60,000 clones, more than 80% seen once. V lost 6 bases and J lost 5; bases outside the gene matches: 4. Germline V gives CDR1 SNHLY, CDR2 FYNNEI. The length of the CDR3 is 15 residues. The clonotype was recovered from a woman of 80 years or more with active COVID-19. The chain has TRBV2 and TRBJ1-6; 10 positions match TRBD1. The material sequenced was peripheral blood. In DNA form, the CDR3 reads TGTGCCAGCAGAAAGACAGGGGGCGATAATTCACCCCTCCACTTT. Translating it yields CASRKTGGDNSPLHF.